These 3 T cell receptor beta chains were sequenced from one sample in a study of cytomegalovirus exposure and HLA in healthy donors. A multiplex PCR was run with 60 Vbeta primers and 13 Jbeta primers. Sequencing was performed with immunoSEQ multiplex PCR; in TCRdb, only in-frame clones are kept and a portion is missing. Of about 120,000 clones in the sample, over 60% were seen once. Input material: PBMCs. Every receptor here comes from a young man in good health and CMV-seropositive.

This CDR3 reads CASSPRTVLLNQPQHF. DNA for the CDR3: TGTGCCAGCTCACCCCGAACAGTACTTCTCAATCAGCCCCAGCATTTT. The chain is built from TRBV18 and TRBJ1-5; D is ambiguous. The CDR3 length is 16 residues. Between the trimmed V and J ends, which lost 3 bases and 3 bases, there was a span of 15 bases. Germline CDR1 reads KGHSH; CDR2 reads LQKENI.

This clone came up once. Here the CDR3 reads CASSPQGGDTEAFF. CDR3 DNA: TGTGCCAGCTCACCACAGGGGGGGGACACTGAAGCTTTCTTT. V usage is TRBV18 and J usage is TRBJ1-1; D may be TRBD1 (6 bases). Trimming stripped 1 base from V and 3 bases from J, with 9 bases between. The CDR3 contains 14 residues. Per germline, CDR1 KGHSH and CDR2 LQKENI.

This sequence joins TRBV6-5 and TRBJ2-5; TRBD2 might be the D (5 bases). V shed 5 bases and J shed 1 base, with 8 bases lying between them. The CDR3 has 13 amino acids. Germline CDR1 MNHEY, CDR2 SVGAGI. The CDR3, as DNA: TGTGCCAGCAGTCGGGGTACCCAAGAGACCCAGTACTTC. It codes for CASSRGTQETQYF.